This TCR beta chain was found in a study of tumor-infiltrating lymphocytes in glioblastoma multiforme. With regard to this clonotype: Antigen: not known. One end of the junction fails to match germline, which may point to a read error.

This CDR3 has 14 residues. In germline, CDR1 is KGHSH, CDR2 LQKENI. TCRB libraries came from RNA via three nested multiplex PCR rounds. No unique molecular identifiers were described for these TCRB libraries. From the multiplex PCR reads, TCRdb called clonotypes with MiXCR, one entry per CDR3 protein. The sample lists about 8,400 distinct CDR3 sequences, around 74% occurring once. Study-wide points: Detected clone frequencies may not reflect cell counts, being RNA-based. Just one glioblastoma patient contributed to the TCR-mutation comparison.

This clonotype originated in a male donor with glioblastoma. Material: brain tumor tissue. The chain employs TRBV18 and TRBJ2-5, with no clear D. CDR3 region: CASSPPGWQETQHF. Here the CDR3 DNA reads TGTGCCAGCTCACCGCCGGGCTGGCAAGAGACCCAGCACTTT.